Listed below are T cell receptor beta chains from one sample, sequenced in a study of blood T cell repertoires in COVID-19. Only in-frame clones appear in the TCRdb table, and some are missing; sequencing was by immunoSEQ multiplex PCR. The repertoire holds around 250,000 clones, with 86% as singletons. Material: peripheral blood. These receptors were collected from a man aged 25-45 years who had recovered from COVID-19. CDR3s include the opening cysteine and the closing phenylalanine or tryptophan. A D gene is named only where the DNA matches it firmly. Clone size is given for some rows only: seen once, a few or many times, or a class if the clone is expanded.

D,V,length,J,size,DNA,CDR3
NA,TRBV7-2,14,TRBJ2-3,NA,TGTGCAGACGAGGGCGGGGTCGGGGGAGATACGCAGTATTTT,CADEGGVGGDTQYF
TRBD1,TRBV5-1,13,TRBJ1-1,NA,TGCGCCAGCAGCTGGACAGGGGGTGATGAAGCTTTCTTT,CASSWTGGDEAFF
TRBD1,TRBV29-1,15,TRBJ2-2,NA,TGCAGCGTTGAGACAGGGGGCGCGAACACCGGGGAGCTGTTTTTT,CSVETGGANTGELFF
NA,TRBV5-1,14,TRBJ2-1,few,TGCGCCAGCAGCGGAAAGGGCAGGGGCAATGAGCAGTTCTTC,CASSGKGRGNEQFF
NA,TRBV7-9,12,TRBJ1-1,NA,TGTGCCAGCACCGGACATTACACTGAAGCTTTCTTT,CASTGHYTEAFF
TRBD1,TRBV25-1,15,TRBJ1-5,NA,TGTGCCAGCAGCCCCCAGGGGGCAGGCAATCAGCCCCAGCATTTT,CASSPQGAGNQPQHF
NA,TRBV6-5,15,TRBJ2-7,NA,TGTGCCAGCAGTTATCAGCCGACAGCTCCCTACGAGCAGTACTTC,CASSYQPTAPYEQYF
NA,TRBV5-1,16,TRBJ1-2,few,TGCGCCAGCAGCTTGATGGGGCAGAATGCTCTCTATGGCTACACCTTC,CASSLMGQNALYGYTF
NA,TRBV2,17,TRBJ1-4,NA,TGTGCCAGCAGGCAGGGACACCCCGCAGGAACTAATGAAAAACTGTTTTTT,CASRQGHPAGTNEKLFF
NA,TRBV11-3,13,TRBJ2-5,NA,TGTGCCAGCAGCCAAGGACTCATCTCATCCCAGTACTTC,CASSQGLISSQYF